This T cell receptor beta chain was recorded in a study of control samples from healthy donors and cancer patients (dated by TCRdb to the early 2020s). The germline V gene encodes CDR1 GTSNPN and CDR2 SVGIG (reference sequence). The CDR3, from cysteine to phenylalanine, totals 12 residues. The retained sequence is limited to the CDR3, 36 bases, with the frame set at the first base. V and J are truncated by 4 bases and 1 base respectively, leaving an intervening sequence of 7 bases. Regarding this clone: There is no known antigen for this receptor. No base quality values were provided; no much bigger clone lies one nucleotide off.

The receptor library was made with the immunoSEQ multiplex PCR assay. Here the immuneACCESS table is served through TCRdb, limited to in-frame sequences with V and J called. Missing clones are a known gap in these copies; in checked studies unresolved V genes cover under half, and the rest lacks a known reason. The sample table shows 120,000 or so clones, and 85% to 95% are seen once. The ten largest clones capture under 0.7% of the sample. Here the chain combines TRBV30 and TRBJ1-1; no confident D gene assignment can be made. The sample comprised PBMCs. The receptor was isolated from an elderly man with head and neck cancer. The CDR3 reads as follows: CAWKRTNTEAFF. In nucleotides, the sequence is TGTGCCTGGAAACGGACGAACACTGAAGCTTTCTTT.